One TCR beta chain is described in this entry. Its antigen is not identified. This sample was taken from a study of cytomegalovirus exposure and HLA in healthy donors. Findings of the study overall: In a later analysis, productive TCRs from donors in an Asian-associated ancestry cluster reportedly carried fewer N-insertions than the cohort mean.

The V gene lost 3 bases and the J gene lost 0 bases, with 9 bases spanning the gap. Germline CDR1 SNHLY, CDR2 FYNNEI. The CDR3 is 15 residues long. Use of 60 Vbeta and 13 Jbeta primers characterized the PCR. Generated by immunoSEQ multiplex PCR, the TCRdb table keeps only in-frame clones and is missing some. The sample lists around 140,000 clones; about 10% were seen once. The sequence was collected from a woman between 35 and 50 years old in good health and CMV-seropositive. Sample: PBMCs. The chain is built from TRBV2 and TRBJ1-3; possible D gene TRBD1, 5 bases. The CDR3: CASSEVRDSGNTIYF. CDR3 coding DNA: TGTGCCAGCAGTGAGGTCAGGGACTCTGGAAACACCATATATTTT.